Below are 21 T cell receptor beta chains sequenced from a single sample in a study of CD8 T cells in Susac syndrome (dated by TCRdb to the late 2010s). Libraries were prepared through the immunoSEQ multiplex PCR assay. RNA was extracted using the RNeasy kit, and about 0.5 to 1 ug of the RNA was reverse transcribed with random hexamers. TCRdb itself trimmed the public reads at Q25 with fastp, ran MiXCR and retained productive beta chains. CDR3 protein sequences are deduplicated, and each keeps its most common genes and DNA. This sample comprises some 130,000 distinct CDR3 sequences, roughly 94% of them detected only once. The ten biggest clones cover 0.095% to 0.15% of the sample. The specimen sequenced was CD4+ T cells from PBMCs. The receptors here all came from a human donor with multiple sclerosis.

This sequence joins TRBV24-1 and TRBJ1-1; no clear D gene. Germline values: CDR1 KGHDR, CDR2 SFDVKD. The CDR3 is 15 amino acids. The germline V and J ends were trimmed by 1 base and 1 base, with 9 bases remaining between them. The CDR3 DNA is TGTGCCACCAGTGATTTAGCGGAAACGAACACTGAAGCTTTCTTT. Translated, it gives CATSDLAETNTEAFF.

In nucleotides, the CDR3 is TGCAGCGTTCGGCCTGCAGATACGCAGTATTTT. Its translation is CSVRPADTQYF. This chain joins TRBV29-1 and TRBJ2-3; no clear D. Germline V lookup: CDR1 SQVTM, CDR2 ANQGSEA. The CDR3 covers 11 residues. V lost 5 bases, J lost 4 bases, and 7 bases lay in between.

The CDR3 region has the DNA TGTGCCAGCAGTCCTCGGTTGGGGGTTTGGGACACTGAAGCTTTCTTT. Translated, it gives CASSPRLGVWDTEAFF. The J gene is TRBJ1-1, the V gene TRBV27; possibly TRBD1 for D (5 bases). Germline V gene sequence: CDR1 MNHEY, CDR2 SMNVEV (reference sequence). This CDR3 region has 16 residues. V lost 5 bases to trimming and J lost 3 bases, with 19 bases between them.

J is TRBJ1-2 and V is TRBV30; D remains ambiguous. The germline V gene encodes CDR1 GTSNPN and CDR2 SVGIG (reference sequence). This CDR3 comprises 14 residues. V was cut by 5 bases and J by 0 bases, with 13 bases left in between. The CDR3 loop is CAWLRRRPNYGYTF. The CDR3 nucleotides are TGTGCCTGGCTCCGTAGGCGACCTAACTATGGCTACACCTTC.

The chain joins TRBV30 to TRBJ1-5; 8 nucleotides match TRBD1. The CDR3 is made up of 14 amino acids. Unmatched junction bases numbered 7, after V lost 2 bases and J lost 7 bases. CDR1 is GTSNPN and CDR2 is SVGIG in the germline V gene (reference sequence). The CDR3 region is CAWSRGQGQQPQHF. The CDR3, as DNA: TGTGCCTGGAGTCGCGGACAGGGCCAACAGCCCCAGCATTTT. Using reference TRBV30 and TRBJ1-5 for the parts outside the CDR3, the full variable domain is SQTIHQWPATLVQPVGSPLSLECTVEGTSNPNLYWYRQAAGRGLQLLFYSVGIGQISSEVPQNLSASRPQDRQFILSSKKLLLSDSGFYLCAWSRGQGQQPQHFGDGTRLSIL.

The chain is built from TRBV30 and TRBJ1-5; D might be TRBD1 (6 bases). The V and J ends lost 0 bases and 7 bases respectively, with 16 bases between them. Germline V gene lookup returns CDR1 GTSNPN and CDR2 SVGIG (reference sequence). The CDR3 sequence is 15 residues long. CDR3: CAWSVRGAGKQPQHF. The CDR3 region has the DNA TGTGCCTGGAGTGTAAGGGGGGCAGGGAAACAGCCCCAGCATTTT.

V usage is TRBV12-3 or TRBV12-4 and J usage is TRBJ1-1; 9 bases are shared with TRBD1. Losses at the gene ends were 3 bases for V and 5 bases for J; bases not matched to a gene: 4. This CDR3 has 14 amino acids. CDR3 nucleotides: TGTGCCAGCAGTTTCCGGACAGGGGATACTGAAGCTTTCTTT. The encoded protein is CASSFRTGDTEAFF.

This chain joins TRBV18 and TRBJ1-5, with TRBD1 as a possible D gene (6 bases). The CDR3 extends over 15 amino acids. Germline-derived CDR1 and CDR2 are KGHSH and LQKENI. Deletions cut 3 bases from V and 2 bases from J, with 11 bases between. For the CDR3, the DNA is TGTGCCAGCTCACCGGGGGCCCGGGGCAATCAGCCCCAGCATTTT. Its translation: CASSPGARGNQPQHF.

This chain joins TRBV12-3 or TRBV12-4 and TRBJ1-3, with D uncertain. CDR3 length: 13 residues. Trimming took 6 bases from V and 4 from J, leaving 10 bases between them. The CDR3 coding sequence is TGTGCCAGCAGGGGGATTTCAGGAAACACCATATATTTT. Encoded protein: CASRGISGNTIYF.

The chain couples TRBV2 to TRBJ1-5; D perhaps matches TRBD1 (5 bases). The germline gives CDR1 SNHLY, CDR2 FYNNEI. The CDR3 is 17 residues long. V was trimmed by 7 bases and J by 0 bases, leaving 19 bases between them. CDR3 nucleotides: TGTGCCAGCACCCTCGACCGGGGCCTCAATAGCAATCAGCCCCAGCATTTT. This translates into CASTLDRGLNSNQPQHF.

The rearrangement links TRBV7-7 to TRBJ2-5; the D gene is possibly TRBD2 (5 bases). V lost 0 bases to trimming and J lost 14 bases, with 19 bases between them. Germline V gene data show CDR1 as SSHAT and CDR2 as FNYEAQ (reference sequence). This CDR3 is 14 amino acids long. CDR3 nucleotides: TGTGCCAGCAGCTTAGCGCATGAGGGCTCAGTCGCCTACTTC. It codes for CASSLAHEGSVAYF. Looking up the rest from reference TRBV7-7 and TRBJ2-5 gives the full variable domain: GAGVSQSPRYKVTKRGQDVTLRCDPISSHATLYWYQQALGQGPEFLTYFNYEAQPDKSGLPSDRFSAERPEGSISTLTIQRTEQRDSAMYRCASSLAHEGSVAYFGPGTRLLVL.

The chain uses TRBV5-4 and TRBJ2-4; no clear D gene. With 4 bases removed from V and 0 bases from J, the gap between germline ends came to 14 bases. Germline assignment: CDR1 SGHNT and CDR2 YYREEE (reference sequence). This CDR3 region has 16 residues. The CDR3 region is CASSRGRALAKNIQYF. The DNA of the CDR3 is TGTGCCAGCAGCAGAGGAAGGGCCCTAGCCAAAAACATTCAGTACTTC.

The rearrangement uses TRBV18 and TRBJ2-7; 9 bases map to TRBD1. This CDR3 region has 16 residues. The trim removed 2 bases at V and 3 bases at J, leaving 8 bases unmatched. Germline V gene sequence: CDR1 KGHSH, CDR2 LQKENI. The CDR3 DNA sequence: TGTGCCAGCTCACCAAGTGAGGCGACAGGGGGCTACGAGCAGTACTTC. Its protein is CASSPSEATGGYEQYF.

This chain uses TRBV11-2 with TRBJ1-4; TRBD1 might be the D (5 bases). The V gene's germline CDR1 is SGHAT and CDR2 FQNNGV. The V gene lost 5 bases and the J gene lost 5 bases, with 15 bases spanning the gap. This CDR3 contains 15 residues. CDR3 sequence: CASSPSRARNEKLFF. CDR3 DNA sequence: TGTGCCAGCAGCCCTAGCAGGGCGCGAAATGAAAAACTGTTTTTT. Full variable domain (missing parts from reference TRBV11-2 and TRBJ1-4): EAGVAQSPRYKIIEKRQSVAFWCNPISGHATLYWYQQILGQGPKLLIQFQNNGVVDDSQLPKDRFSAERLKGVDSTLKIQPAKLEDSAVYLCASSPSRARNEKLFFGSGTQLSVL.

V gene TRBV19 combines with J gene TRBJ1-2; D gene uncertain. The CDR3 runs to 14 residues. Germline CDR1 is LNHDA and CDR2 is SQIVND (reference sequence). With 5 bases removed from V and 1 base from J, the gap between germline ends came to 11 bases. CDR3 residues: CASSPGGGNYGYTF. The CDR3 coding sequence is TGTGCCAGTAGTCCGGGAGGCGGTAACTATGGCTACACCTTC.

The genes are TRBV5-1 and TRBJ2-7, with 10 bases matching TRBD2. Germline trimming cut 1 base from V and 0 bases from J; bases unmatched to any gene: 4. The germline V gene has CDR1 SGHRS and CDR2 YFSETQ. The CDR3 spans 16 residues. CDR3 protein: CASSLTSGDYSYEQYF. DNA for the CDR3: TGCGCCAGCAGCTTGACTAGCGGGGACTACTCCTACGAGCAGTACTTC.

The count of this clonotype is one. This sequence joins TRBV7-9 and TRBJ1-2; perhaps TRBD1 as D (6 bases). Germline V gene lookup returns CDR1 SEHNR and CDR2 FQNEAQ (reference sequence). Trimming removed 2 bases from V and 7 bases from J, with 14 bases in between. The CDR3 is made up of 14 amino acids. CDR3 residues: CASSLSGDFSGYTF. The DNA of the CDR3 is TGTGCCAGCAGCTTATCAGGGGACTTTTCTGGCTACACCTTC. The full variable domain, in which reference TRBV7-9 and TRBJ1-2 provide the parts outside the CDR3, is DTGVSQNPRHKITKRGQNVTFRCDPISEHNRLYWYRQTLGQGPEFLTYFQNEAQLEKSRLLSDRFSAERPKGSFSTLEIQRTEQGDSAMYLCASSLSGDFSGYTFGSGTRLTVV.

The chain joins TRBV6-5 to TRBJ2-5; D possibly matches TRBD1 or TRBD2 (6 bases each). CDR1 is MNHEY, CDR2 SVGAGI, per germline. V gave up 0 bases and J gave up 5 bases, with 10 bases separating them. This CDR3 is built from 14 residues. The DNA for the CDR3 is TGTGCCAGCAGTTACTCCCGGGGGCCTGAGACCCAGTACTTC. Its protein product is CASSYSRGPETQYF.

The rearrangement uses TRBV18 and TRBJ1-4; D is undetermined. Per germline, CDR1 KGHSH and CDR2 LQKENI. The CDR3 is 16 residues long. V shed 0 bases and J shed 2 bases, with 10 bases lying between them. The CDR3 nucleotides read TGTGCCAGCTCACCACCGCGGGTCCGGACTAATGAAAAACTGTTTTTT. Translated: CASSPPRVRTNEKLFF.

This clonotype occurred a few times. The rearrangement joins TRBV29-1 to TRBJ2-5, with TRBD2 matching 7 bases. The CDR3 is 13 amino acids. The V gene end was trimmed by 6 bases and the J gene end by 0 bases; junction bases not matched to a gene: 4. In germline, CDR1 is SQVTM, CDR2 ANQGSEA. Here the CDR3 DNA reads TGCAGCGTAGCGGGATCGTACCAAGAGACCCAGTACTTC. It translates to CSVAGSYQETQYF.

Only one count was recorded for this clonotype. The chain is built from TRBV25-1 and TRBJ1-5, with D possibly TRBD1 on 5 matching bases. V was shortened by 2 bases and J by 3 bases, with 11 bases between the two germline ends. The CDR3 has 15 amino acids. Germline lookup yields CDR1 MGHDK and CDR2 SYGVNS. The CDR3 sequence is CASSERAGHNQPQHF. For the CDR3, the DNA is TGTGCCAGCAGTGAAAGGGCAGGGCACAATCAGCCCCAGCATTTT.